One T cell receptor beta chain is described in this entry. This sample stems from a study of blood T cell repertoires in COVID-19. Original data processing: Amplification with reference gene primers provided the estimates of nucleated cell counts. Sequenced by immunoSEQ multiplex PCR; TCRdb stores in-frame clones only, minus some. The D gene and trimming were derived from the DNA, and the V and J assignments and clone size from that table. The sample lists roughly 230,000 clones, under 90% occurring once. Participants came from roughly 24 US areas, aged about 18 to 89 years. Deletions cut 1 base from V and 0 bases from J, with 7 bases between. The germline V gene has CDR1 SGHDN and CDR2 FVKESK. This CDR3 has 15 residues.

Sequenced input: PBMCs or T cells enriched from blood (not recorded which). This sequence was found in a woman in her twenties or thirties with acute COVID-19. The V gene is TRBV14, the J gene TRBJ2-1; D unresolved. As DNA, the CDR3 is TGTGCCAGCAGCCAAGTTGAGAGCTCCTACAATGAGCAGTTCTTC. This sequence encodes CASSQVESSYNEQFF.